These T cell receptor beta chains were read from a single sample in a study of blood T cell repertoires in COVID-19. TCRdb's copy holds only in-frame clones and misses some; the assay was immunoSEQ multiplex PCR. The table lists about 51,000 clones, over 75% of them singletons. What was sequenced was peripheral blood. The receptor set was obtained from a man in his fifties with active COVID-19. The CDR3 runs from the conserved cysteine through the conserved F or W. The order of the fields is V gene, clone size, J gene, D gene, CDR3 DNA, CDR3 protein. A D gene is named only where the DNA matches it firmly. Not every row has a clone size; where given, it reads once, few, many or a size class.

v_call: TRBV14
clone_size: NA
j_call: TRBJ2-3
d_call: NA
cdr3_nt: TGTGCCAGCAGCCAAGATCTTCTCGTTTCTACGCAGTATTTT
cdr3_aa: CASSQDLLVSTQYF

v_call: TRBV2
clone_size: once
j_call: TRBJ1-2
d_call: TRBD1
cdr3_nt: TGTGCCAGCAGTTTGGGACAGTACTATGGCTACACCTTC
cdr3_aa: CASSLGQYYGYTF

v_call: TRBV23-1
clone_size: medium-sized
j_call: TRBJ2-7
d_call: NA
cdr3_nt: TGCGCCAGCAGTCCCTGGGGCTTGAGAATCGACTACGAGCAGTACTTC
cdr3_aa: CASSPWGLRIDYEQYF

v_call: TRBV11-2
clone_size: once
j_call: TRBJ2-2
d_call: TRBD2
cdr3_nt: TGTGCCAGCAGCTTAGGGGGACTAGCGGGAGACACCGGGGAGCTGTTTTTT
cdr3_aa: CASSLGGLAGDTGELFF

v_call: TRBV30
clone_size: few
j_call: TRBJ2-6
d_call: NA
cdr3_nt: TGTGCCTGGAGGGAGAGGTCTGGGGCCAACGTCCTGACTTTC
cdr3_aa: CAWRERSGANVLTF

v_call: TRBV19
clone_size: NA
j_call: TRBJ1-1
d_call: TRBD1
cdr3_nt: TGTGCCAGTAGAAGGACAGGCGATTGGTCCACTGAAGCTTTCTTT
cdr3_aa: CASRRTGDWSTEAFF

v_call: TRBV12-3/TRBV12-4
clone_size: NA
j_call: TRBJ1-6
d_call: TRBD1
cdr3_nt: TGTGCCAGCAGACCAGGGGGGTCACCCCTCCACTTT
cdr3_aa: CASRPGGSPLHF

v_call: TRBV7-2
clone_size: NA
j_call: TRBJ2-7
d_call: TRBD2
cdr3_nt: TGTGCCAGCAGCTCTACTAGCGGGAGTACCTACGAGCAGTACTTC
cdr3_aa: CASSSTSGSTYEQYF

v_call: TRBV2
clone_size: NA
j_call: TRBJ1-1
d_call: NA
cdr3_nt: TGTGCCAGCAGTGCGGAGGGAGGAGAGACTGAAGCTTTCTTT
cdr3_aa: CASSAEGGETEAFF

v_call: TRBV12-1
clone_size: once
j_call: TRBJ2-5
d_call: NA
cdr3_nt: TGTGCCAGCAGCCGACAGGATGTTCGGCAAGAGACCCAGTACTTC
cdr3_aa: CASSRQDVRQETQYF

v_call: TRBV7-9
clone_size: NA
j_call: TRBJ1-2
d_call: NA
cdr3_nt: TGTGCCAGCAGCCCCCAATCAGGATACGGCGGCTACACCTTC
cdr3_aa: CASSPQSGYGGYTF

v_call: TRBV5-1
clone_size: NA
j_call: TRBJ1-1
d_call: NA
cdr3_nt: TGCGCCAGCAGCTTGACAGGGTCGGATGAAGCTTTCTTT
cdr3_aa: CASSLTGSDEAFF

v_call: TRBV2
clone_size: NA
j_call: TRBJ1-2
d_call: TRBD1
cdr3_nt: TGTGCCAGCAGTGAGGAGGACAGGGGGCGGGGTGGCTACACCTTC
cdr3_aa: CASSEEDRGRGGYTF

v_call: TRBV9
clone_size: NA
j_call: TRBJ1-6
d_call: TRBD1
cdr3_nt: TGTGCCAGCAGCGGGGACAGGGAATATTCACCCCTCCACTTT
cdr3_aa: CASSGDREYSPLHF

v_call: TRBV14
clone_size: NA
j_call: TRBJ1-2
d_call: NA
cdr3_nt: TGTGCCAGCAGCCAAGATCATTCAGGGGTTTATGGCTACACCTTC
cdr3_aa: CASSQDHSGVYGYTF

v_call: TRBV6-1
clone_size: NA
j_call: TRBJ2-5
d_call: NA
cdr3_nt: TGTGCCAGCAGTGAATACCAGGAGGAAGAGACCCAGTACTTC
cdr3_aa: CASSEYQEEETQYF

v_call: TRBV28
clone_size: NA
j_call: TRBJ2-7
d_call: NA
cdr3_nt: TGTGCCAGCAGTTTAGAAGCCTCTGTAACCCAGTACTTC
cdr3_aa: CASSLEASVTQYF

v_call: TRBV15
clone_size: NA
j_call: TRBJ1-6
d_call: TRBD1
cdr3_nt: TGTGCCACCAGTCGGACAGGGGATAATTCACCCCTCCACTTT
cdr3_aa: CATSRTGDNSPLHF

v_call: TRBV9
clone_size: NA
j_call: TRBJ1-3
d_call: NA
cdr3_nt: TGTGCCAGCAGCGTGGGTGGGGCCTCTGGAAACACCATATATTTT
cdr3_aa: CASSVGGASGNTIYF

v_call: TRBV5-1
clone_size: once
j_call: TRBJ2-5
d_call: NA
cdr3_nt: TGCGCCAGCAGCTTACTAGTCCAAGAGACCCAGTACTTC
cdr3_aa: CASSLLVQETQYF

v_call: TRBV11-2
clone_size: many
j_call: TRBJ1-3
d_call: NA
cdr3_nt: TGTGCCAGCAGCTCCCTCCGCGACTTTCGAAACACCATATATTTT
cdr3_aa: CASSSLRDFRNTIYF

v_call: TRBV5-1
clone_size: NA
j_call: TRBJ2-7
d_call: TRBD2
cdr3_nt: TGCGCCAGCAGCACAGGACTAGCGGGCTACGAGCAGTACTTC
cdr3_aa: CASSTGLAGYEQYF

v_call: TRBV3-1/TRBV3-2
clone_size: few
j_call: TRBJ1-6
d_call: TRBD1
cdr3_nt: TGTGCCAGCAGTCCTCCGGGACAGTCTTATTCACCCCTCCACTTT
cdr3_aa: CASSPPGQSYSPLHF

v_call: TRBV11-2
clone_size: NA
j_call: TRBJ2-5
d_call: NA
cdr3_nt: TGTGCCAGCAGCTTACGGGGGACCCAAGAGACCCAGTACTTC
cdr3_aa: CASSLRGTQETQYF

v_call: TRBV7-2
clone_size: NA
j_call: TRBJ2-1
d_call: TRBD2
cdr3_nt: TGTGCCAGCAGCTTAGCCGGGGGGTCCGTACCTGGTGAGCAGTTCTTC
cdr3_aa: CASSLAGGSVPGEQFF

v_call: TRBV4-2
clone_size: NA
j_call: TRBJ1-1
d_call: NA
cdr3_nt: TGTGCCAGCAGCCAGATCGGGGTGGTGAGCACTGAAGCTTTCTTT
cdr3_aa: CASSQIGVVSTEAFF

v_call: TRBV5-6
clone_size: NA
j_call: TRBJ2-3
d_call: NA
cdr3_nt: TGTGCCAGCAGCCAGAGTCGGGGTAGCACAGATACGCAGTATTTT
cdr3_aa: CASSQSRGSTDTQYF

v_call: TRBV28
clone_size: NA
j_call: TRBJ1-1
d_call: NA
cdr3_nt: TGTGCCAGCGAGACTCGAGGGAACACTGAAGCTTTCTTT
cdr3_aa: CASETRGNTEAFF

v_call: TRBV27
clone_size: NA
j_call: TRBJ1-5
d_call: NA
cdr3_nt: TGTGCCAGCAGTATCAGTAGCAATCAGCCCCAGCATTTT
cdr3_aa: CASSISSNQPQHF